These 11 T cell receptor beta chains share one sample of origin, sequenced in a study of beta chain features in type 1 diabetes. Antigens for these TCRs are unknown. Study findings and constraints: Shortening of TCRB CDR3s, moderate but significant, appeared in all four CD4+ subsets of Type 1 diabetes patients.

The isolated RNA, all of it, was reverse transcribed, so expressed TCRB transcripts were what got sequenced. Clones were read by immunoSEQ multiplex PCR, and TCRdb kept only the in-frame ones, dropping some. The sample consists of 130,000 or so clones, about 16% of them appearing once. Sequencing was performed on central memory CD4+ T cells from blood. The receptor source for this set is a man aged 25-45 years with type 1 diabetes.

This clone was detected a few times. The V and J genes are TRBV6-1 and TRBJ1-2; the D is unclear. The germline gives CDR1 MNHNS, CDR2 SASEGT. Deletions cut 1 base from V and 5 bases from J, with 5 bases between. The CDR3 spans 12 residues. This CDR3 is CASSEVTYGYTF. The CDR3 nucleotides read TGTGCCAGCAGTGAAGTGACATATGGCTACACCTTC.

This clone was seen only a few times. The V and J genes are TRBV7-9 and TRBJ1-2; the D gene is possibly TRBD1 (5 bases). The V and J ends lost 0 bases and 4 bases respectively, with 15 bases between them. This CDR3 region has 16 residues. The germline gives CDR1 SEHNR, CDR2 FQNEAQ (reference sequence). The CDR3 DNA follows: TGTGCCAGCAGCTTAGCCTCCGGGACGGCGTCCTATGGCTACACCTTC. It translates to CASSLASGTASYGYTF.

The chain carries TRBV30 and TRBJ2-3; D unresolved. The CDR3 sequence is 12 residues long. CDR1 and CDR2 (germline): GTSNPN, SVGIG (reference sequence). Trimming removed 5 bases at V and 5 bases at J, with 11 bases between. The CDR3: CAWGPSEDTQYF. The CDR3 bases are TGTGCCTGGGGCCCGTCGGAAGATACGCAGTATTTT.

Many counts were recorded for this clone. This CDR3 is CASSYDSATNEKLFF. DNA of the CDR3: TGCGCCAGCAGCTATGACAGTGCAACTAATGAAAAACTGTTTTTT. This chain links TRBV5-1 with TRBJ1-4, with a tentative D call TRBD1 (5 bases). The ends were cut back, 3 bases at V and 0 bases at J, with 9 bases in the middle. The CDR3 runs to 15 residues. The V gene's germline CDR1 is SGHRS and CDR2 YFSETQ.

The sample holds a few counts of this clone. The chain has TRBV29-1 and TRBJ2-7, with 11 bases lining up with TRBD1. Trimming took 7 bases from V and 4 from J; bases not matched to a gene: 6. Per germline, CDR1 SQVTM and CDR2 ANQGSEA. The CDR3 sequence is 13 residues long. The CDR3 protein is CSASGQGVYEQYF. Written as DNA, the CDR3 is TGCAGCGCCTCGGGACAGGGGGTTTACGAGCAGTACTTC.

This clone was detected many times. The chain joins TRBV2 to TRBJ1-2; D call uncertain. The germline V and J ends were trimmed by 6 bases and 6 bases, with 11 bases remaining between them. The CDR3 covers 12 residues. CDR1 is SNHLY and CDR2 is FYNNEI in the germline V gene. CDR3 sequence reads: CASSPVQHGYTF. The CDR3 DNA is TGTGCCAGCAGCCCTGTACAACATGGCTACACCTTC.

The genes are TRBV27 and TRBJ2-3, with 8 bases fitting TRBD2. J gave up 1 base and V 5 bases, and 2 bases lay outside the gene matches. CDR3 length: 14 residues. Germline loops: CDR1 MNHEY, CDR2 SMNVEV (reference sequence). The CDR3 sequence: CASSPGRGTDTQYF. The CDR3 bases are TGTGCCAGCAGTCCCGGGAGGGGCACAGATACGCAGTATTTT.

The chain combines TRBV9 with TRBJ1-3, with TRBD1 matching 9 bases. V dropped 3 bases and J dropped 0; count of bases not matched to a gene: 7. The CDR3 runs 17 residues. CDR1 and CDR2 from the germline V gene are SGDLS and YYNGEE. CDR3 DNA sequence: TGTGCCAGCAGCGAAACAGGGGGCTTGCTCTCTGGAAACACCATATATTTT. It encodes CASSETGGLLSGNTIYF.

The rearrangement joins TRBV7-2 to TRBJ2-7; D remains unclear. The CDR3 consists of 14 residues. V dropped 3 bases and J dropped 0 bases, with 9 bases sitting between them. CDR1 and CDR2 (germline): SGHTA, FQGNSA. This CDR3 is CASSFLALSYEQYF. CDR3 bases: TGTGCCAGCAGCTTTTTAGCTCTCTCCTACGAGCAGTACTTC.

The rearrangement joins TRBV4-1 to TRBJ1-1; no firm D call. Trimming removed 5 bases from V and 7 bases from J, with 14 bases in between. The germline V gene has CDR1 MGHRA and CDR2 YSYEKL. The CDR3 runs to 13 residues. The DNA of the CDR3 is TGCGCCAGCAGCTACCGGGATGATGGTGAAGCTTTCTTT. Its protein product is CASSYRDDGEAFF.

The CDR3 DNA reads TGCGCCAGCAGCCAAGAACGATACACCCCCGGGACAGGGCTTAACTATGGCTACACCTTC. Translated: CASSQERYTPGTGLNYGYTF. The rearrangement links TRBV4-1 to TRBJ1-2; 9 positions match TRBD1. CDR3 length equals 20 residues. Germline CDR1 is MGHRA and CDR2 is YSYEKL. The J segment lost 1 base and the V segment lost 0 bases, leaving 15 bases of the junction unmatched.